Listed here is a single T cell receptor (beta chain). Original processing notes: Using reference gene primer amplification, nucleated cell counts were estimated. Libraries were prepared by immunoSEQ multiplex PCR; TCRdb keeps only in-frame clonotypes and omits some of them. V and J calls and clone size are as listed in that table; D and trimming were resolved from the DNA. Here the sample spans approximately 78,000 clones, more than 85% being singletons. The sample is drawn from a study of blood T cell repertoires in COVID-19. Background on the study: The study drew acute and convalescent COVID-19 samples from the United States, Italy and Spain. Sources were T cells, B-cell-depleted T cells, or PBMCs; the material itself was cDNA or gDNA.

The CDR3 spans 13 residues. Trimming cost V 9 bases and J 7 bases; bases outside gene matches: 7. CDR1 is SGHDT and CDR2 is YYEEEE in the germline V gene. Seattle participants joined during active infection and were tracked over time. V and J are TRBV5-6 and TRBJ2-1; 10 bases align to TRBD2. This clonotype originated in a man aged 50-60 years with COVID-19, enrolled during active disease. Sequencing was performed on peripheral blood. CDR3 in amino acids: CATSGSMRNEQFF. The CDR3 DNA reads as TGTGCCACTAGCGGGAGCATGAGGAATGAGCAGTTCTTC. Based on the CDR3 plus reference TRBV5-6 and TRBJ2-1, the full variable domain is DAGVTQSPTHLIKTRGQQVTLRCSPKSGHDTVSWYQQALGQGPQFIFQYYEEEERQRGNFPDRFSGHQFPNYSSELNVNALLLGDSALYLCATSGSMRNEQFFGPGTRLTVL.